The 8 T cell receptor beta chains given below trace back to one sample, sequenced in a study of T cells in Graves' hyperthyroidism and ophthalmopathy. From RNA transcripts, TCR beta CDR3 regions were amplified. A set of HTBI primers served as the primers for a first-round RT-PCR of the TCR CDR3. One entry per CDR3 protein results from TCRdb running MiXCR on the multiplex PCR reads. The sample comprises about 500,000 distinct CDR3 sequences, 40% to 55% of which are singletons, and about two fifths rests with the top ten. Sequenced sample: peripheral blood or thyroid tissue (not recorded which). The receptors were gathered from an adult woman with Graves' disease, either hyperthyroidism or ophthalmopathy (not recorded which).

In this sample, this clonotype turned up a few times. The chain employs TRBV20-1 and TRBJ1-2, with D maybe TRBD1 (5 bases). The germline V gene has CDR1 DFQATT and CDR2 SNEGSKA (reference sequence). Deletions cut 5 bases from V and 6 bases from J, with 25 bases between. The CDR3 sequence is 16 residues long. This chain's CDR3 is CSAAGTLNTGDDGYTF. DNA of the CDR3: TGCAGTGCTGCCGGGACTTTGAACACCGGGGACGATGGCTACACCTTC.

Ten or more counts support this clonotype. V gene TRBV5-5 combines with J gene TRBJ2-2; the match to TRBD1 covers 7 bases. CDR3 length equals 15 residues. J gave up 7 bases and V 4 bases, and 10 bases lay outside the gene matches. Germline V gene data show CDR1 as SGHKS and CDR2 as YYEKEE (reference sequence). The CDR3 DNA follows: TGTGCCAGCAGCCCCACGGGACAGTATAACGGGGAGCTGTTTTTT. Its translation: CASSPTGQYNGELFF.

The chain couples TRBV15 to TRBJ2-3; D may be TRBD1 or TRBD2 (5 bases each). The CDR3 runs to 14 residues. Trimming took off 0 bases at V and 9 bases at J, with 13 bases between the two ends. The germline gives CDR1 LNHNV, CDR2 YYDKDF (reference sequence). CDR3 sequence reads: CATSREAGARTQYF. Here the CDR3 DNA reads TGTGCCACCAGCAGAGAAGCCGGGGCCCGGACGCAGTATTTT. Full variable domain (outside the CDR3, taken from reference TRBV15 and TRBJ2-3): DAMVIQNPRYQVTQFGKPVTLSCSQTLNHNVMYWYQQKSSQAPKLLFHYYDKDFNNEADTPDNFQSRRPNTSFCFLDIRSPGLGDTAMYLCATSREAGARTQYFGPGTRLTVL.

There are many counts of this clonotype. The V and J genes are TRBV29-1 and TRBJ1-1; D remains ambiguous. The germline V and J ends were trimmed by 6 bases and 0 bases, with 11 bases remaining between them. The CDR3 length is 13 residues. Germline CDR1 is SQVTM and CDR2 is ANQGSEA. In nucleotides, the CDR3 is TGCAGCGTGGATACCGTAATGAACACTGAAGCTTTCTTT. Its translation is CSVDTVMNTEAFF.

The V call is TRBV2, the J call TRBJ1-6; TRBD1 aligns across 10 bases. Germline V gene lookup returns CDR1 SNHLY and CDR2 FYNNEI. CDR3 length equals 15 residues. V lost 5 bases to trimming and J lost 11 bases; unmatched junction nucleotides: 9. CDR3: CASSSRQGALPPLHF. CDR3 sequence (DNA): TGTGCCAGCAGTTCCCGACAGGGGGCTTTGCCACCCCTCCACTTT.

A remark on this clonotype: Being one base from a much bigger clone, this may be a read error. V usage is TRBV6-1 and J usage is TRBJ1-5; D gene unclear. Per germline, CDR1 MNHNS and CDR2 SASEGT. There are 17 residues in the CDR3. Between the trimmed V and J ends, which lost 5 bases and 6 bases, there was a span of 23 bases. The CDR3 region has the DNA TGTGCCAGCAGTAGTAAGACGGCCCCTCTGAGGAGTCAGCCCCAGCATTTT. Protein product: CASSSKTAPLRSQPQHF.

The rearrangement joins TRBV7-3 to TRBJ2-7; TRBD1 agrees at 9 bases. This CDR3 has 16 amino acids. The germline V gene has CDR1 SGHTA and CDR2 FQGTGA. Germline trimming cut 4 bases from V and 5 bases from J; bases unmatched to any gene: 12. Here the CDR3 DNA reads TGTGCCAGCAGCTCTACCGGGACAGGGCGGGAGAACGAGCAGTACTTC. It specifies CASSSTGTGRENEQYF.

The CDR3 nucleotides read TGTGCCAGCAGCTCTGACGGGGTCGGCTATGGCTACACCTTC. This codes for CASSSDGVGYGYTF. The chain joins TRBV7-9 to TRBJ1-2; D is unclear. The length of the CDR3 is 14 residues. CDR1 is SEHNR and CDR2 is FQNEAQ in the germline V gene (reference sequence). V shed 4 bases and J shed 4 bases, with 13 bases lying between them. The full variable domain, its missing parts supplied by reference TRBV7-9 and TRBJ1-2, is DTGVSQNPRHKITKRGQNVTFRCDPISEHNRLYWYRQTLGQGPEFLTYFQNEAQLEKSRLLSDRFSAERPKGSFSTLEIQRTEQGDSAMYLCASSSDGVGYGYTFGSGTRLTVV.